These T cell receptor beta chains were read from a single sample in a study of Ad26.COV2.S vaccination and SARS-CoV-2 variants. The repertoire was sequenced with immunoSEQ multiplex PCR; TCRdb's copy has only in-frame clones and lacks some. The sample includes nearly 400,000 clones, about 89% of them seen just once. Source: peripheral blood, taken in a trial of Ad26.COV2.S vaccine versus placebo. The receptors here all came from a person aged 18-65 years who received the Ad26.COV2.S COVID-19 vaccine or a placebo. CDR3s include the opening cysteine and the closing phenylalanine or tryptophan. Fields, in order: D gene, V gene, clone size, J gene, CDR3 DNA, CDR3 protein. The D gene is left open where the match is weak. Clone size is not always given. Where it is, it says once, few, many or a class for expanded clones.

-	TRBV5-6	-	TRBJ2-5	TGTGCCAGCAGCTACGGGACGGAGGAGACCCAGTACTTC	CASSYGTEETQYF
TRBD2	TRBV7-2	-	TRBJ2-1	TGTGCCAGCAGCTTAGTAGCGGGAGAATATGAGCAGTTCTTC	CASSLVAGEYEQFF
-	TRBV19	few	TRBJ1-3	TGTGCCAGTAGTATAGCCGGGACTGGAAACACCATATATTTT	CASSIAGTGNTIYF
TRBD1	TRBV5-1	-	TRBJ2-4	TGCGCCAGCAGCTTGGGACAGGGGGGATCCAAAAACATTCAGTACTTC	CASSLGQGGSKNIQYF
-	TRBV10-3	-	TRBJ1-2	TGTGCCTCCCACCTGGGGCCTGGCTACACCTTC	CASHLGPGYTF
-	TRBV5-5	-	TRBJ1-6	TGTGCCAGCAGCTTGTCCGATAATTCACCCCTCCACTTT	CASSLSDNSPLHF
-	TRBV3-1/TRBV3-2	-	TRBJ1-6	TGTGCCAGCAGCCCGGGACACCGGAATTCACCCCTCCACTTT	CASSPGHRNSPLHF
-	TRBV7-9	-	TRBJ2-1	TGTGCCAGCAGTCCCCTGGGACACAATGAGCAGTTCTTC	CASSPLGHNEQFF
-	TRBV6-5	-	TRBJ2-2	TGTGCCAGCAGCCCCCGTGGGGACCAGGCCGGGGAGCTGTTTTTT	CASSPRGDQAGELFF
-	TRBV9	-	TRBJ2-2	TGTGCCAGCAGCGCGGGTCTTCCGGGACAGAACACCGGGGAGCTGTTTTTT	CASSAGLPGQNTGELFF
TRBD1	TRBV7-2	-	TRBJ2-1	TGTGCCAGCAGCCAACGCCGGGACAGCTTGGAGTTCTTC	CASSQRRDSLEFF
TRBD1	TRBV6-1	-	TRBJ1-5	TGTGCCAGCAGTGTGGACAGGGGAACTAGCAATCAGCCCCAGCATTTT	CASSVDRGTSNQPQHF
-	TRBV4-1	-	TRBJ2-5	TGCGCCAGCAGCCAAGATCGTGGGGGGGAGACCCAGTACTTC	CASSQDRGGETQYF
-	TRBV20-1	-	TRBJ1-5	TGCAGTGCTAGTTCGGTCCAGGGCGTTTATAGCAATCAGCCCCAGCATTTT	CSASSVQGVYSNQPQHF
-	TRBV5-1	-	TRBJ2-5	TGCGCCAGCAGCGGTAAAGAGACCCAGTACTTC	CASSGKETQYF
TRBD2	TRBV18	-	TRBJ2-5	TGTGCCAGCTCAACAGCGGGAGGGTACCAAGAGACCCAGTACTTC	CASSTAGGYQETQYF
-	TRBV27	-	TRBJ2-1	TGTGCCAGCAGTTTAATTGGCAGTTTCAATGAGCAGTTCTTC	CASSLIGSFNEQFF
-	TRBV2	-	TRBJ2-1	TGTGCCAGCAGTGAAGCAGGAGGGGTTGAGCAGTTCTTC	CASSEAGGVEQFF
TRBD2	TRBV28	-	TRBJ2-2	TGTGCCAGCAGTTTAGGGCTAGCGGGAGCAAGCACCGGGGAGCTGTTTTTT	CASSLGLAGASTGELFF
-	TRBV4-1	few	TRBJ2-5	TGCGCCAGCTCAGTGACCGGGACGCAAGAGACCCAGTACTTC	CASSVTGTQETQYF
-	TRBV3-1/TRBV3-2	-	TRBJ2-2	TGTGCCAGCGGTCTAGCGACAAACACCGGGGAGCTGTTTTTT	CASGLATNTGELFF
-	TRBV19	-	TRBJ1-4	TGTGCCAGTAGTATAGGTGGGCTGAGAAATGAAAAACTGTTTTTT	CASSIGGLRNEKLFF
-	TRBV6-6	-	TRBJ1-1	TGTGCCAGCAGTTACTCGAAGATGAACACTGAAGCTTTCTTT	CASSYSKMNTEAFF
-	TRBV29-1	-	TRBJ2-1	TGCAGCGTTGAATCTCTTCGGAATGAGCAGTTCTTC	CSVESLRNEQFF
-	TRBV5-6	-	TRBJ2-5	TGTGCCAGCAGCGGACGGGGGCCCCAAGAGACCCAGTACTTC	CASSGRGPQETQYF
-	TRBV5-5	-	TRBJ2-1	TGTGCCAGCAGCCCGAAACGGACTGGGGACAATGAGCAGTTCTTC	CASSPKRTGDNEQFF
TRBD2	TRBV7-3	-	TRBJ2-1	TGTGCCAGCAGCCCCGGACTAGCGCACGAGCAGTTCTTC	CASSPGLAHEQFF
TRBD2	TRBV7-9	once	TRBJ2-1	TGTGCCAGCAGCATACTAGCGGGAGGGCGCAATGAGCAGTTCTTC	CASSILAGGRNEQFF
TRBD1	TRBV19	-	TRBJ2-1	TGTGCCAGTAAGGGAGAGGGACAGGGGAATGAGCAGTTCTTC	CASKGEGQGNEQFF
-	TRBV7-9	-	TRBJ2-7	TGTGCCAGCAGCTTCGCCCCCGACTACGAGCAGTACTTC	CASSFAPDYEQYF
TRBD1	TRBV19	-	TRBJ1-1	TGTGCCAGTGTCCCTAGGCCGGGACAGGAGTCTAACACTGAAGCTTTCTTT	CASVPRPGQESNTEAFF
-	TRBV10-3	-	TRBJ1-2	TGTGCCATCAGTGAGTCGGGACCGATCTATGGCTACACCTTC	CAISESGPIYGYTF
TRBD1	TRBV5-1	-	TRBJ2-1	TGCGCCAGCAGCACCGGACGACAGGGCTACAATGAGCAGTTCTTC	CASSTGRQGYNEQFF
-	TRBV30	-	TRBJ2-7	TGTGCCTGGAGTGACGGGACCCCCTACGAGCAGTACTTC	CAWSDGTPYEQYF
-	TRBV5-4	-	TRBJ2-3	TGTGCCAGCAGCTTTCCTAACACAGATACGCAGTATTTT	CASSFPNTDTQYF
-	TRBV11-2	-	TRBJ2-2	TGTGCCAGCAGGGTTGTGAGGGCGAACACCGGGGAGCTGTTTTTT	CASRVVRANTGELFF
-	TRBV5-4	-	TRBJ1-4	TGTGCCAGCAGCGGTGGACCGGGTGCTAATGAAAAACTGTTTTTT	CASSGGPGANEKLFF
-	TRBV5-1	-	TRBJ1-3	TGCGCCAGCTCTAAGGGGGAAGTAGGAAACACCATATATTTT	CASSKGEVGNTIYF